This T cell receptor (beta chain) came from a study of glioma-infiltrating T cells after dendritic cell vaccination. Overall study findings and caveats: Longer survival after dendritic cell vaccination followed higher pretreatment TIL content.

For this clone: The target antigen is unknown.

V lost 2 bases and J 5 bases, leaving 10 bases between the germline ends. Germline CDR1 is SGHKS and CDR2 is YYEKEE (reference sequence). The CDR3 sequence is 13 residues long. TCRB CDR3 was amplified from 2 ug genomic DNA or less. The PCR used 60 V beta and 13 J beta primers. Clones were read by immunoSEQ multiplex PCR, and TCRdb kept only the in-frame ones, dropping some. Seen here are tens of thousands of clones, over 75% observed once, and the top ten hold less than 3%. Fresh-frozen tumor tissue and more than two years of survival data were available for all. The sequence was collected from a human donor with glioblastoma. The sample in question was blood, obtained before dendritic cell vaccination. The V and J genes are TRBV5-5 and TRBJ1-2; a possible D gene is TRBD1 (5 bases). CDR3 amino acids: CASSLGREYGYTF. DNA for the CDR3: TGTGCCAGCAGCTTAGGCAGGGAATATGGCTACACCTTC.